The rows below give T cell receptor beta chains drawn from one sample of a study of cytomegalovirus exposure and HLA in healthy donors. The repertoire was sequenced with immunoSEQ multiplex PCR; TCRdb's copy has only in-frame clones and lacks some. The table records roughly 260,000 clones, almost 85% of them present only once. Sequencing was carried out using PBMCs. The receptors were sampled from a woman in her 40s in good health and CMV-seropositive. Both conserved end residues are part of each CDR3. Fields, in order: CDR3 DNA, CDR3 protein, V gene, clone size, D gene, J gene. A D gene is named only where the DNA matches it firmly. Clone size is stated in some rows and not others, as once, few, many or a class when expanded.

DNA: TGTGCCAGCAGCTTAGGATGGGTCCAGGGGGACTCTGGAAACACCATATATTTT; CDR3: CASSLGWVQGDSGNTIYF; V: TRBV11-3; size: .; D: TRBD1; J: TRBJ1-3
DNA: TGTGCCAGCAGCCACGGGAGAGGCGTAACAGATACGCAGTATTTT; CDR3: CASSHGRGVTDTQYF; V: TRBV14; size: .; D: .; J: TRBJ2-3
DNA: TGTGCCAGCAGCTTAATGACTAGCGGGAAAGGGGATATCGAGCAGTACTTC; CDR3: CASSLMTSGKGDIEQYF; V: TRBV13; size: .; D: TRBD2; J: TRBJ2-7
DNA: TGTGCCAGCAGTTACTCGAGTAGCGGGGAGACCCAGTACTTC; CDR3: CASSYSSSGETQYF; V: TRBV6-5; size: .; D: TRBD2; J: TRBJ2-5
DNA: TGTGCCAGCAGTTTAGGCAGGGGGAACACCGGGGAGCTGTTTTTT; CDR3: CASSLGRGNTGELFF; V: TRBV28; size: few; D: .; J: TRBJ2-2
DNA: TGTGCCAGCAGCCGCCGTCAGTTCTCTGGGGCCAACGTCCTGACTTTC; CDR3: CASSRRQFSGANVLTF; V: TRBV28; size: .; D: .; J: TRBJ2-6
DNA: TGCGCCAGCAGCTTGGGTGGATCCGGGGGCTACGAGCAGTACTTC; CDR3: CASSLGGSGGYEQYF; V: TRBV5-1; size: .; D: .; J: TRBJ2-7
DNA: TGTGCCAGCAGCATGAGCGGGAGCGGGTCCGGGGAGCTGTTTTTT; CDR3: CASSMSGSGSGELFF; V: TRBV9; size: .; D: TRBD2; J: TRBJ2-2
DNA: TGCGCCAGCAGTGAGTCGATAATAGCGGGCTACAATGAGCAGTTCTTC; CDR3: CASSESIIAGYNEQFF; V: TRBV10-2; size: once; D: TRBD2; J: TRBJ2-1
DNA: TGTGCCAGCAGTTACACCGGACAGGGGGCCTCCTACGAGCAGTACTTC; CDR3: CASSYTGQGASYEQYF; V: TRBV6-5; size: .; D: TRBD1; J: TRBJ2-7
DNA: TGTGCCAGTAGTATTGGATCAGGGGAAGCGATAGCCAAAAACATTCAGTACTTC; CDR3: CASSIGSGEAIAKNIQYF; V: TRBV19; size: .; D: .; J: TRBJ2-4
DNA: TGTGCCAGCTCCCTAGGACAGAATAATGAAAAACTGTTTTTT; CDR3: CASSLGQNNEKLFF; V: TRBV18; size: .; D: .; J: TRBJ1-4
DNA: TGTGCCAGCAGCTTAGAAGCCCCAATCACTGAAGCTTTCTTT; CDR3: CASSLEAPITEAFF; V: TRBV7-2; size: .; D: .; J: TRBJ1-1
DNA: TGCGCCAGCAGCCAAGTTTGGGGGGAGCAAGAGACCCAGTACTTC; CDR3: CASSQVWGEQETQYF; V: TRBV4-3; size: .; D: .; J: TRBJ2-5
DNA: TGTGCCAGCAGTGATAGGCTAGCGGGCTTCTACGAGCAGTACTTC; CDR3: CASSDRLAGFYEQYF; V: TRBV6-1; size: once; D: TRBD2; J: TRBJ2-7
DNA: TGCAGCGCCCGGACAGGGCTCACTGAAGCTTTCTTT; CDR3: CSARTGLTEAFF; V: TRBV29-1; size: .; D: TRBD1; J: TRBJ1-1
DNA: TGTGCCAGCAGCTTCCTCGGACTAGCGGGATACACCGGGGAGCTGTTTTTT; CDR3: CASSFLGLAGYTGELFF; V: TRBV7-9; size: .; D: TRBD2; J: TRBJ2-2
DNA: TGCGCCAGCAGCTTGACTAGCGGGCTCTACGAGCAGTACTTC; CDR3: CASSLTSGLYEQYF; V: TRBV5-1; size: .; D: TRBD2; J: TRBJ2-7
DNA: TGTGCCAGCAGTTTACCCTGGACTAGCGGTAACAATGAGCAGTTCTTC; CDR3: CASSLPWTSGNNEQFF; V: TRBV27; size: .; D: TRBD2; J: TRBJ2-1
DNA: TGTGCCTTTTCGGGGGGTTGGACCACTGAAGCTTTCTTT; CDR3: CAFSGGWTTEAFF; V: TRBV30; size: .; D: .; J: TRBJ1-1
DNA: TGTGCCAGCAGTATAGGACTAGCGGGAGGGCGATATGAGCAGTTCTTC; CDR3: CASSIGLAGGRYEQFF; V: TRBV6-6; size: many; D: TRBD2; J: TRBJ2-1
DNA: TGCGCCAGCAGTCAAAATAGGGGTTGGGAGCAGTACTTC; CDR3: CASSQNRGWEQYF; V: TRBV4-3; size: .; D: .; J: TRBJ2-7
DNA: TGTGCCAGCAGTGATAGGCAGGGTCTAAGAAGCAATCAGCCCCAGCATTTT; CDR3: CASSDRQGLRSNQPQHF; V: TRBV6-1; size: once; D: .; J: TRBJ1-5
DNA: TGTGCCAGTACTGAGGGGGCAGGCGTCCCGGCTTTCTTT; CDR3: CASTEGAGVPAFF; V: TRBV19; size: .; D: TRBD1; J: TRBJ1-1
DNA: TGTGCCAGTAGTATAGATCAGGACAGAGACTATGGCTACACCTTC; CDR3: CASSIDQDRDYGYTF; V: TRBV19; size: .; D: .; J: TRBJ1-2